This entry features one T cell receptor beta chain sequence. Its cognate antigen is unknown. The entry originates in a study of CD8+CD57+ T cells in acquired aplastic anemia. Overall study results and limits: Patients and controls shared over 25 CD8+ CDR3 sequences.

An expansion of CD8+CD57+ cells by flow cytometry had been shown in patients chosen for sequencing. The CDR3 is made up of 17 amino acids. Germline values: CDR1 SGDLS, CDR2 YYNGEE. Unmatched junction bases numbered 16, after V lost 5 bases and J lost 7 bases. Genomic DNA, the template, was used for profiling of the TCR beta VDJ and CDR3. TCRdb reprocessed the reads via MiXCR and lists one record per CDR3 protein. The sample lists about 180,000 distinct CDR3 sequences, roughly 63% occurring once. The rearrangement links TRBV9 to TRBJ2-1; 9 nucleotides agree with TRBD2. Sequenced input: sorted CD4+, CD8+, or CD8+CD57+ T cells (not recorded which) from PBMCs. This TCR came from a human donor with aplastic anemia. CDR3 sequence: CASRGGWAGGQTNEQFF. For the CDR3, the DNA is TGTGCCAGCAGGGGGGGGTGGGCGGGGGGGCAGACGAATGAGCAGTTCTTC.